Each of the 29 T cell receptor beta chains below was sequenced from the same sample in a study of cytomegalovirus exposure and HLA in healthy donors. Primers included in the PCR were 60 Vbeta and 13 Jbeta primers. Only in-frame clones appear in the TCRdb table, and some are missing; sequencing was by immunoSEQ multiplex PCR. The sample shows approximately 88,000 clones, 64% of them seen only once. The material sequenced was PBMCs. Receptors were obtained from a man in his 60s in good health and CMV-seronegative.

The rearrangement uses TRBV6-5 and TRBJ2-6, with D possibly matching TRBD1 (7 bases). CDR1 and CDR2 (germline): MNHEY, SVGAGI. The CDR3 covers 15 residues. The V and J ends lost 11 bases and 4 bases respectively, with 18 bases between them. CDR3 amino acids: CAGGTELSGANVLTF. The CDR3, as DNA: TGTGCCGGCGGGACAGAGCTATCCGGGGCCAACGTCCTGACTTTC.

This chain links TRBV9 with TRBJ2-7; D unclear. The CDR3 contains 13 residues. Germline CDR1 reads SGDLS; CDR2 reads YYNGEE. V was pared by 3 bases and J by 0 bases, with 7 bases between. The CDR3 region has the DNA TGTGCCAGCAGCGGACGGAGCTCCTACGAGCAGTACTTC. Translating gives CASSGRSSYEQYF.

The rearrangement links TRBV5-1 to TRBJ1-2; D possibly corresponds to TRBD1 (5 bases). This CDR3 region has 13 residues. Germline CDR1 SGHRS, CDR2 YFSETQ. Trimming took 4 bases from V and 6 from J, leaving 13 bases between them. DNA for the CDR3: TGCGCCAGCAGCATCTTGGGGGGGAATGGCTACACCTTC. The encoded protein is CASSILGGNGYTF.

The chain couples TRBV5-4 to TRBJ1-2; possible D gene TRBD1, 6 bases. V was clipped by 4 bases and J by 1 base, with 14 bases between them. The germline V gene encodes CDR1 SGHNT and CDR2 YYREEE (reference sequence). This CDR3 has 15 residues. CDR3 in DNA: TGTGCCAGCAGCCTCGACAGGCGAAATAACTATGGCTACACCTTC. This sequence encodes CASSLDRRNNYGYTF.

This clone was counted between two and nine times. The chain employs TRBV15 and TRBJ1-1; D may be TRBD1 (6 bases). V was clipped by 0 bases and J by 6 bases, with 11 bases between them. Germline CDR1 reads LNHNV; CDR2 reads YYDKDF (reference sequence). The CDR3 totals 14 residues. The CDR3: CATSREGGRAEAFF. The CDR3 DNA follows: TGTGCCACCAGCAGAGAAGGGGGACGGGCTGAAGCTTTCTTT.

This chain connects TRBV28 to TRBJ1-1; D is perhaps TRBD1 (6 bases). The CDR3 consists of 16 residues. Trimming stripped 6 bases from V and 0 bases from J, with 17 bases between. Germline V gene data show CDR1 as MDHEN and CDR2 as SYDVKM. Written as DNA, the CDR3 is TGTGCCAGCAGCCCTGACAACAGGGCGTTGAACACTGAAGCTTTCTTT. It translates to CASSPDNRALNTEAFF.

The sample holds a few counts of this clone. This rearrangement joins TRBV5-4 to TRBJ1-4, with 7 bases matching TRBD1. CDR1 and CDR2 (germline): SGHNT, YYREEE (reference sequence). The CDR3 extends over 14 amino acids. V gave up 5 bases and J gave up 5 bases; unmatched junction bases: 6. The CDR3: CASSEDRRNEKLFF. DNA of the CDR3: TGTGCCAGCAGTGAGGACAGGAGAAATGAAAAACTGTTTTTT.

A remark on this clone: One end of the junction does not line up with germline, which may come from a read error. The chain recombines TRBV27 with TRBJ2-1, with D perhaps matching TRBD2 (6 bases). The germline CDR1 and CDR2 sequences are MNHEY and SMNVEV (reference sequence). This CDR3 has 13 residues. DNA of the CDR3: TGTGCCAGCAGTTTGGAGGGGTACGATGAGCAATTCTTC. It translates to CASSLEGYDEQFF.

Here the CDR3 reads CASRALQGERNTGELFF. CDR3 in DNA: TGTGCCAGCAGAGCTCTACAGGGGGAGCGGAACACCGGGGAGCTGTTTTTT. The chain recombines TRBV28 with TRBJ2-2; 8 nucleotides align to TRBD1. Germline CDR1 reads MDHEN; CDR2 reads SYDVKM. Germline trimming cut 6 bases from V and 1 base from J; bases unmatched to any gene: 10. The CDR3 consists of 17 residues.

This rearrangement joins TRBV25-1 to TRBJ2-7; possibly TRBD1 for D (6 bases). The CDR3 consists of 14 residues. Germline V gene sequence: CDR1 MGHDK, CDR2 SYGVNS. Trimming took 3 bases from V and 0 from J, leaving 9 bases between them. CDR3 protein: CASSDDRSSYEQYF. As DNA, the CDR3 is TGTGCCAGCAGTGATGACAGGAGCTCCTACGAGCAGTACTTC.

The chain links TRBV7-2 to TRBJ1-1; D not certain. CDR1 SGHTA and CDR2 FQGNSA come from the germline V gene. V was trimmed by 5 bases and J by 5 bases, leaving 12 bases between them. The CDR3 runs to 13 residues. The DNA of the CDR3 is TGTGCCAGCAGCGCCTCGTGGAGTACTGAAGCTTTCTTT. Translated, it gives CASSASWSTEAFF.

This clone turned up a few times. V gene TRBV7-3 combines with J gene TRBJ2-4; D perhaps matches TRBD2 (6 bases). The CDR3 totals 15 residues. Germline-derived CDR1 and CDR2 are SGHTA and FQGTGA. V was pared by 5 bases and J by 4 bases, with 15 bases between. The CDR3 loop is CASSPSPGGKNIQYF. The CDR3 coding sequence is TGTGCCAGCAGCCCCTCCCCCGGGGGAAAAAACATTCAGTACTTC.

The rearrangement links TRBV2 to TRBJ1-5; 10 nucleotides line up with TRBD1. V lost 5 bases and J lost 6; bases outside the gene matches: 10. The CDR3 sequence is 16 residues long. Germline V lookup: CDR1 SNHLY, CDR2 FYNNEI. The CDR3, as DNA: TGTGCCAGCAGTCCTATCGACAGGGGGCGAGGTCAGCCCCAGCATTTT. It specifies CASSPIDRGRGQPQHF.

The chain recombines TRBV28 with TRBJ2-1, with D possibly matching TRBD2 (5 bases). Germline lookup yields CDR1 MDHEN and CDR2 SYDVKM. With 5 bases removed from V and 0 bases from J, the gap between germline ends came to 11 bases. CDR3 size: 15 residues. The CDR3: CASSTLRGSYNEQFF. The CDR3 DNA sequence: TGTGCCAGCAGTACCTTACGGGGCTCCTACAATGAGCAGTTCTTC. The full variable domain, with the rest looked up from reference TRBV28 and TRBJ2-1, is DVKVTQSSRYLVKRTGEKVFLECVQDMDHENMFWYRQDPGLGLRLIYFSYDVKMKEKGDIPEGYSVSREKKERFSLILESASTNQTSMYLCASSTLRGSYNEQFFGPGTRLTVL.

The table lists this clone with a few counts. The gene calls are TRBV2 and TRBJ2-5; D remains ambiguous. The germline gives CDR1 SNHLY, CDR2 FYNNEI. The CDR3 extends over 15 amino acids. Trimming removed 5 bases at V and 4 bases at J, with 17 bases between. The CDR3 DNA follows: TGTGCCAGCAGTCACGGCGGCTTAATAGGAGAGACCCAGTACTTC. It codes for CASSHGGLIGETQYF. Drawing the rest from reference TRBV2 and TRBJ2-5, the complete variable domain is EPEVTQTPSHQVTQMGQEVILRCVPISNHLYFYWYRQILGQKVEFLVSFYNNEISEKSEIFDDQFSVERPDGSNFTLKIRSTKLEDSAMYFCASSHGGLIGETQYFGPGTRLLVL.

The chain couples TRBV5-4 to TRBJ2-7; 8 bases map to TRBD2. The CDR3 has 14 amino acids. V trimming: 1 base; J trimming: 7 bases; junction bases outside the gene matches: 7. In germline, CDR1 is SGHNT, CDR2 YYREEE (reference sequence). The CDR3 DNA is TGTGCCAGCAGCTTGTCGGGGGGGCCGGTAGAGCAGTACTTC. It specifies CASSLSGGPVEQYF.

CDR3 sequence: CASSEWAPDIPYNEQFF. The CDR3 bases are TGTGCCAGCAGTGAATGGGCACCTGATATCCCTTACAATGAGCAGTTCTTC. The rearrangement links TRBV6-1 to TRBJ2-1; D unclear. There are 17 residues in the CDR3. CDR1 is MNHNS, CDR2 SASEGT, per germline. Trimming took 2 bases from V and 4 from J, leaving 18 bases between them.

This sequence joins TRBV4-1 and TRBJ2-7; no reliable D call. This CDR3 is 15 amino acids long. V lost 0 bases and J 0 bases, leaving 9 bases between the germline ends. Germline CDR1 is MGHRA and CDR2 is YSYEKL. The CDR3 protein is CASSQDHRFSYEQYF. Written as DNA, the CDR3 is TGCGCCAGCAGCCAAGATCACAGATTCTCCTACGAGCAGTACTTC.

The rearrangement uses TRBV28 and TRBJ2-1; 8 positions agree with TRBD1. The CDR3 is 15 residues long. After removal of 3 bases from V and 7 bases from J, the junction contained 8 bases not matched to a gene. Germline V gene data show CDR1 as MDHEN and CDR2 as SYDVKM. CDR3 in DNA: TGTGCCAGCAGTTTGCCCAAAACAGGGGGTAATGAGCAGTTCTTC. This sequence encodes CASSLPKTGGNEQFF.

The gene calls are TRBV7-3 and TRBJ1-5; 8 nucleotides agree with TRBD1. J gave up 4 bases and V 2 bases, and 10 bases lay outside the gene matches. The CDR3 spans 17 residues. Germline CDR1 and CDR2: SGHTA and FQGTGA. The DNA for the CDR3 is TGTGCCAGCAGCTTAGGGCACCACAGGGGGGGAAATCAGCCCCAGCATTTT. As protein: CASSLGHHRGGNQPQHF.

The rearrangement uses TRBV28 and TRBJ2-6; possible D gene TRBD2, 7 bases. The germline V and J ends were trimmed by 7 bases and 1 base, with 17 bases remaining between them. The CDR3 is made up of 17 amino acids. The V gene's germline CDR1 is MDHEN and CDR2 SYDVKM. The CDR3 DNA follows: TGTGCCAGCACCTCCGGGGGGCCCACGTCTGGGGCCAACGTCCTGACTTTC. Its protein product is CASTSGGPTSGANVLTF. The full variable domain, completed using reference TRBV28 and TRBJ2-6, is DVKVTQSSRYLVKRTGEKVFLECVQDMDHENMFWYRQDPGLGLRLIYFSYDVKMKEKGDIPEGYSVSREKKERFSLILESASTNQTSMYLCASTSGGPTSGANVLTFGAGSRLTVL.

This clone was recorded only once. This chain's CDR3 is CASSGEVPGLLNTEAFF. CDR3 nucleotides: TGTGCCAGCAGTGGAGAAGTACCGGGACTGCTGAACACTGAAGCTTTCTTT. The V and J genes are TRBV6-1 and TRBJ1-1; the D gene is possibly TRBD1 (5 bases). The germline CDR1 and CDR2 sequences are MNHNS and SASEGT. The CDR3 runs 17 residues. V was clipped by 4 bases and J by 0 bases, with 18 bases between them.

The chain couples TRBV5-4 to TRBJ2-3, with 10 positions matching TRBD2. Trimming at V came to 0 bases and at J to 0 bases, leaving 4 bases not matched to a gene. The germline gives CDR1 SGHNT, CDR2 YYREEE (reference sequence). The CDR3 contains 17 residues. The CDR3 DNA follows: TGTGCCAGCAGCTTGGAAACTAGCGGGGCTAGCACAGATACGCAGTATTTT. It encodes CASSLETSGASTDTQYF.

V is TRBV5-1 and J is TRBJ2-7; TRBD1 matches 8 bases. CDR1 SGHRS and CDR2 YFSETQ come from the germline V gene. V trimming: 1 base; J trimming: 6 bases; junction bases outside the gene matches: 6. The CDR3 spans 14 residues. The CDR3 coding sequence is TGCGCCAGCAGCTTGATGGGAACAGGGGGCGAGCAGTACTTC. Translated, it gives CASSLMGTGGEQYF.

The chain has TRBV29-1 and TRBJ2-7; 9 positions match TRBD1. The junction had 17 bases not matched to a gene; V was cut back by 2 bases and J by 3 bases. This CDR3 is 18 amino acids long. Germline CDR1 is SQVTM and CDR2 is ANQGSEA. The CDR3 spells CSVETPSRGQGIFYEQYF. CDR3 DNA sequence: TGCAGCGTTGAAACCCCCAGCCGGGGACAGGGAATATTCTACGAGCAGTACTTC.

The J gene is TRBJ1-2, the V gene TRBV20-1, with 7 bases identical to TRBD1. Germline values: CDR1 DFQATT, CDR2 SNEGSKA (reference sequence). This CDR3 is 11 amino acids long. The J segment lost 8 bases and the V segment lost 6 bases, leaving 6 bases of the junction unmatched. The CDR3 sequence: CSARQGEGYTF. In DNA, the CDR3 is TGCAGTGCCCGACAGGGCGAAGGCTACACCTTC.

In its sample, this clone was seen a few times. The chain joins TRBV2 to TRBJ1-3; a weak D match, TRBD1 (6 bases). This CDR3 spans 14 amino acids. CDR1 is SNHLY and CDR2 is FYNNEI in the germline V gene. The ends were cut back, 8 bases at V and 4 bases at J, with 15 bases in the middle. The CDR3 DNA reads as TGTGCCAGCTCTCCACAGGGATCCGGAAACACCATATATTTT. Its translation is CASSPQGSGNTIYF.

The chain joins TRBV5-1 to TRBJ2-6; TRBD1 matches 11 bases. Germline lookup yields CDR1 SGHRS and CDR2 YFSETQ. V was pared by 4 bases and J by 0 bases, with 6 bases of the junction left unmatched. This CDR3 has 18 residues. The CDR3 DNA sequence: TGCGCCAGCAGCGGGGGACAGGGGGGCTTCTCTGGGGCCAACGTCCTGACTTTC. Translation: CASSGGQGGFSGANVLTF.

J is TRBJ1-5 and V is TRBV9, with 11 nucleotides matching TRBD1. CDR1 SGDLS and CDR2 YYNGEE come from the germline V gene. With 4 bases clipped from V and 0 bases from J, the junction kept 9 bases outside the gene matches. The CDR3 sequence is 18 residues long. The CDR3 is CASSNGTGGLFSNQPQHF. The CDR3 DNA follows: TGTGCCAGCAGCAACGGGACAGGGGGACTGTTTAGCAATCAGCCCCAGCATTTT.